This T cell receptor (beta chain) was sequenced for a study of T-cell reconstitution after alpha-beta-depleted transplantation in children. This clonotype has just a few counts. As yet, its antigen is unknown. Unique molecular identifiers were incorporated into the prepared TCRbeta library. TCRdb itself ran the PCR reads through MiXCR, one entry per CDR3 protein. The sample has approximately 1,000,000 distinct CDR3 sequences, about 29% seen once; the top ten hold around 30%. Whole-study findings and limits: T-cell counts and diversity at one year post-transplant came mainly from newly produced T cells.

The TCR originated in a boy younger than two who had a stem cell transplant for SCID, so the T cells may come from the graft donor. Sequencing was performed on PBMCs, mostly from graft donor cells, taken 360 days after TCRalphabeta/CD19-depleted stem cell transplant.

As DNA, the CDR3 is TGTGCCAGCAGCTTGGACTTGCCTTCCTACGAGCAGTACTTC. It yields the protein CASSLDLPSYEQYF. This chain connects TRBV5-6 to TRBJ2-7; D call uncertain. This CDR3 contains 14 residues. Germline assignment: CDR1 SGHDT and CDR2 YYEEEE. Trimming left V 0 bases short and J 1 base short, with 8 bases between.